The 29 T cell receptor beta chains below come from one sample, sequenced in a study of cytomegalovirus exposure and HLA in healthy donors. PCR was performed using 60 Vbeta and 13 Jbeta primers. Measured with immunoSEQ multiplex PCR; TCRdb has only the in-frame clones, and not every one. The sample lists roughly 140,000 clones; about 88% were seen once. The specimen sequenced was PBMCs. The receptor set was obtained from a woman aged 18-29 years in good health and CMV-seronegative.

This sequence joins TRBV19 and TRBJ2-1; 10 nucleotides match TRBD2. The CDR3 is 15 amino acids. The ends lost 6 bases at V and 7 bases at J; junction bases unmatched: 9. Germline CDR1 and CDR2: LNHDA and SQIVND (reference sequence). The CDR3 DNA sequence: TGTGCCAGTAGCATCCTAGCGGGGGAGCAAAATGAGCAGTTCTTC. Translated: CASSILAGEQNEQFF.

The rearrangement links TRBV5-5 to TRBJ2-6, with 7 bases that match TRBD1. The germline gives CDR1 SGHKS, CDR2 YYEKEE (reference sequence). CDR3 size: 14 residues. Trimming took 5 bases from V and 1 from J; bases not matched to a gene: 0. The CDR3 spells CASRTGSGANVLTF. In DNA, the CDR3 is TGTGCCAGCAGGACAGGGTCTGGGGCCAACGTCCTGACTTTC. Looking up the rest from reference TRBV5-5 and TRBJ2-6 gives the full variable domain: DAGVTQSPTHLIKTRGQQVTLRCSPISGHKSVSWYQQVLGQGPQFIFQYYEKEERGRGNFPDRFSARQFPNYSSELNVNALLLGDSALYLCASRTGSGANVLTFGAGSRLTVL.

J is TRBJ2-7 and V is TRBV7-8; 7 bases are a match to TRBD1. Germline V gives CDR1 SGHVS, CDR2 FQNEAQ. J was trimmed by 2 bases and V by 5 bases; bases with no gene match: 3. The CDR3 sequence is 13 residues long. CDR3 sequence reads: CASSPGQPYEQYF. CDR3 bases: TGTGCCAGCAGCCCGGGACAGCCCTACGAGCAGTACTTC.

The V and J genes are TRBV6-1 and TRBJ2-7, with TRBD1 matching over 9 bases. CDR3 length: 15 residues. CDR1 and CDR2 from the germline V gene are MNHNS and SASEGT. Trimming cost V 4 bases and J 2 bases; bases outside gene matches: 6. The CDR3 here is CASSVVTGGPYEQYF. The DNA of the CDR3 is TGTGCCAGCAGTGTTGTGACAGGGGGTCCCTACGAGCAGTACTTC.

The rearrangement joins TRBV19 to TRBJ1-2, with 8 bases aligning to TRBD1. The V segment lost 7 bases and the J segment 5 bases; nucleotides outside the gene matches: 12. Germline loops: CDR1 LNHDA, CDR2 SQIVND (reference sequence). This CDR3 is built from 15 residues. The CDR3 DNA reads as TGTGCCAGTACCTCCCGACAGGGGTTCCCTTATGGCTACACCTTC. Translating gives CASTSRQGFPYGYTF.

The chain combines TRBV29-1 with TRBJ2-3; 10 nucleotides line up with TRBD2. With 1 base clipped from V and 4 bases from J, the junction kept 2 bases outside the gene matches. Germline V gene sequence: CDR1 SQVTM, CDR2 ANQGSEA. CDR3 length equals 14 residues. The CDR3 bases are TGCAGCGTTGAAGGGACTAGCGGAGCAGATACGCAGTATTTT. As protein: CSVEGTSGADTQYF.

The gene calls are TRBV30 and TRBJ1-2; D not certain. This CDR3 has 14 residues. The germline V gene has CDR1 GTSNPN and CDR2 SVGIG (reference sequence). The ends were cut back, 0 bases at V and 4 bases at J, with 12 bases in the middle. The CDR3 loop reads CAWSVRGPGYGYTF. CDR3 bases: TGTGCCTGGAGTGTACGAGGGCCGGGCTATGGCTACACCTTC.

The count of this clone is one. The V gene is TRBV11-2, the J gene TRBJ2-5, with 7 bases matching TRBD1. CDR3 length: 16 amino acids. After removal of 1 base from V and 2 bases from J, the junction contained 7 bases not matched to a gene. The germline CDR1 and CDR2 sequences are SGHAT and FQNNGV. CDR3 DNA: TGTGCCAGCAGCTTAGTGTGGACAGGCGCACAAGAGACCCAGTACTTC. Amino acid sequence: CASSLVWTGAQETQYF. The variable domain in full, completed from reference TRBV11-2 and TRBJ2-5, reads EAGVAQSPRYKIIEKRQSVAFWCNPISGHATLYWYQQILGQGPKLLIQFQNNGVVDDSQLPKDRFSAERLKGVDSTLKIQPAKLEDSAVYLCASSLVWTGAQETQYFGPGTRLLVL.

The chain uses TRBV30 and TRBJ2-7, with 9 bases fitting TRBD2. The germline V gene encodes CDR1 GTSNPN and CDR2 SVGIG (reference sequence). The V segment lost 4 bases and the J segment 0 bases; nucleotides outside the gene matches: 7. The CDR3 has 15 residues. CDR3 region: CAWIGASGTSYEQYF. CDR3 sequence (DNA): TGTGCCTGGATAGGAGCTAGCGGGACCTCCTACGAGCAGTACTTC.

The gene calls are TRBV28 and TRBJ2-3, with TRBD2 matching 10 bases. After removal of 8 bases from V and 6 bases from J, the junction contained 5 bases not matched to a gene. Germline V CDR1 and CDR2: MDHEN, SYDVKM. This CDR3 has 13 amino acids. The CDR3 loop is CASRTSGGDTQYF. The CDR3, as DNA: TGTGCCAGCCGGACTAGCGGAGGGGATACGCAGTATTTT.

This clone was detected only a few times. The chain joins TRBV6-1 to TRBJ1-2, with D tentatively TRBD1 (6 bases). The germline V and J ends were trimmed by 6 bases and 3 bases, with 14 bases remaining between them. The CDR3 spans 14 residues. Germline V CDR1 and CDR2: MNHNS, SASEGT. The CDR3 sequence: CASSNVDRYYGYTF. DNA of the CDR3: TGTGCCAGCAGCAACGTCGACAGGTACTATGGCTACACCTTC.

Worth noting for this clone: Relative to the germline gene, one junction end is altered; a read error may explain this. Other DNA sequences in the sample encode the same CDR3. The V and J genes are TRBV29-1 and TRBJ1-4; 7 bases match TRBD1. Germline assignment: CDR1 SQVTM and CDR2 ANQGSEA. The length of the CDR3 is 13 residues. This CDR3 reads CSVGGQRAEKLFF. The CDR3 nucleotides read TGCAGCGTTGGGGGACAGAGGGCTGAAAAATTGTTTTTT.

V usage is TRBV10-3 and J usage is TRBJ2-7; D ambiguous. From germline, CDR1 is ENHRY and CDR2 SYGVKD. CDR3 length: 14 residues. V lost 0 bases, J lost 1 base, and 7 bases lay in between. The CDR3 coding sequence is TGTGCCATCAGTGAGTCCGTGAGGTCCTACGAGCAGTACTTC. It is translated as CAISESVRSYEQYF.

The V call is TRBV28, the J call TRBJ1-4; 8 bases line up with TRBD1. The V and J ends lost 5 bases and 0 bases, in that order; junction bases with no gene match: 8. The germline CDR1 and CDR2 sequences are MDHEN and SYDVKM. CDR3 length equals 17 residues. CDR3 DNA: TGTGCCAGCAGTATCTTGGACAGGGCCGCAACTAATGAAAAACTGTTTTTT. This translates into CASSILDRAATNEKLFF. The entire variable domain, with the rest obtained from reference TRBV28 and TRBJ1-4, is as follows: DVKVTQSSRYLVKRTGEKVFLECVQDMDHENMFWYRQDPGLGLRLIYFSYDVKMKEKGDIPEGYSVSREKKERFSLILESASTNQTSMYLCASSILDRAATNEKLFFGSGTQLSVL.

This sequence joins TRBV5-4 and TRBJ2-1; 8 bases match TRBD2. CDR1 SGHNT and CDR2 YYREEE come from the germline V gene (reference sequence). Trimming removed 6 bases from V and 7 bases from J; junction bases left unmatched: 12. This CDR3 is built from 15 residues. The CDR3 DNA sequence: TGTGCCAGCACCTTCCATTACGGGGGGGCTAATGAGCAGTTCTTC. Encoded protein: CASTFHYGGANEQFF.

The V gene is TRBV9, the J gene TRBJ2-1; 9 bases align to TRBD1. V trimming: 4 bases; J trimming: 9 bases; junction bases outside the gene matches: 8. CDR1 is SGDLS, CDR2 YYNGEE, per germline. The CDR3 loop spans 14 amino acids. CDR3 amino acids: CASSLRTGAGEQFF. CDR3 bases: TGTGCCAGCAGCCTAAGGACAGGGGCAGGTGAGCAGTTCTTC.

The CDR3 DNA reads as TGTGCCAGCCGGTTAGCGGGAGGGGGAGAGACCCAGTACTTC. Protein: CASRLAGGGETQYF. The V and J genes are TRBV7-2 and TRBJ2-5; TRBD2 agrees at 11 bases. The V and J ends lost 8 bases and 4 bases, in that order; junction bases with no gene match: 6. The CDR3 runs 14 residues. Per germline, CDR1 SGHTA and CDR2 FQGNSA.

The V gene is TRBV27, the J gene TRBJ2-3, with a weak D call TRBD2 (6 bases). Trimming cost V 2 bases and J 0 bases, with 12 bases left between them. Germline lookup yields CDR1 MNHEY and CDR2 SMNVEV (reference sequence). The CDR3 contains 16 residues. CDR3 coding DNA: TGTGCCAGCAGTTTAATCCAGGGACTTAGCACAGATACGCAGTATTTT. Protein sequence: CASSLIQGLSTDTQYF.

This chain uses TRBV2 with TRBJ1-4; D is ambiguous. Germline V gene sequence: CDR1 SNHLY, CDR2 FYNNEI. The CDR3 extends over 14 amino acids. The V and J ends lost 6 bases and 4 bases respectively, with 12 bases between them. CDR3 nucleotides: TGTGCCAGCAGGGAAAAGACGGGTAATGAAAAACTGTTTTTT. Protein: CASREKTGNEKLFF.

This sequence joins TRBV28 and TRBJ2-5, with a weak D call TRBD2 (6 bases). The germline gives CDR1 MDHEN, CDR2 SYDVKM. This CDR3 comprises 14 residues. Between the trimmed V and J ends, which lost 3 bases and 4 bases, there was a span of 12 bases. The CDR3 bases are TGTGCCAGCAGTTTTCCGGGAGTTCGAGAGACCCAGTACTTC. Protein: CASSFPGVRETQYF.

The CDR3, as DNA: TGTGCCAGCAGGGATGGGCAGGGAGGCTACACCTTC. It is translated as CASRDGQGGYTF. The V call is TRBV28, the J call TRBJ1-2; the D gene is possibly TRBD1 (5 bases). The CDR3 extends over 12 amino acids. The V end lost 6 bases, the J end lost 8 bases, and 13 bases lay between the germline ends. From germline, CDR1 is MDHEN and CDR2 SYDVKM.

In DNA, the CDR3 is TGTGCCAGCAGCTTTGAGGGAGGGGGTCCCTACGAGCAGTACTTC. It specifies CASSFEGGGPYEQYF. This rearrangement joins TRBV7-2 to TRBJ2-7; TRBD2 is a possible D gene (7 bases). The V end was cut by 3 bases, the J end by 2 bases, with 14 bases between. Germline V gene lookup returns CDR1 SGHTA and CDR2 FQGNSA. This CDR3 has 15 residues. Full variable domain (missing parts from reference TRBV7-2 and TRBJ2-7): GAGVSQSPSNKVTEKGKDVELRCDPISGHTALYWYRQSLGQGLEFLIYFQGNSAPDKSGLPSDRFSAERTGGSVSTLTIQRTQQEDSAVYLCASSFEGGGPYEQYFGPGTRLTVT.

The rearrangement joins TRBV6-4 to TRBJ1-2; D unclear. The CDR3 sequence is 13 residues long. Germline-derived CDR1 and CDR2 are MRHNA and SNTAGT. V lost 2 bases and J 9 bases, leaving 13 bases between the germline ends. The CDR3: CASSDEPGLSYTF. The DNA of the CDR3 is TGTGCCAGCAGTGACGAGCCGGGATTGAGCTACACCTTC.

The CDR3 sequence is CSAGQGESYEQYF. The DNA of the CDR3 is TGCAGCGCAGGACAGGGTGAATCCTACGAGCAGTACTTC. This chain joins TRBV29-1 and TRBJ2-7, with 8 bases fitting TRBD1. Germline CDR1 is SQVTM and CDR2 is ANQGSEA. This CDR3 spans 13 amino acids. V lost 7 bases to trimming and J lost 1 base; unmatched junction nucleotides: 6.

The rearrangement joins TRBV25-1 to TRBJ2-3; TRBD2 agrees at 10 bases. V lost 8 bases and J lost 5; bases outside the gene matches: 7. The CDR3 covers 14 residues. The germline V gene has CDR1 MGHDK and CDR2 SYGVNS. The CDR3 is CASALAGTQDTQYF. Here the CDR3 DNA reads TGTGCCAGCGCACTAGCGGGGACGCAAGATACGCAGTATTTT.

This chain uses TRBV7-9 with TRBJ2-7; 8 nucleotides match TRBD1. The trim removed 1 base at V and 4 bases at J, leaving 9 bases unmatched. The CDR3 extends over 16 amino acids. CDR1 is SEHNR and CDR2 is FQNEAQ in the germline V gene (reference sequence). The CDR3 DNA follows: TGTGCCAGCAGCTTAGTTCAGGCAGGGGGCCTTTACGAGCAGTACTTC. It codes for CASSLVQAGGLYEQYF. Variable domain in full (rest from reference TRBV7-9 and TRBJ2-7): DTGVSQNPRHKITKRGQNVTFRCDPISEHNRLYWYRQTLGQGPEFLTYFQNEAQLEKSRLLSDRFSAERPKGSFSTLEIQRTEQGDSAMYLCASSLVQAGGLYEQYFGPGTRLTVT.

J is TRBJ2-5 and V is TRBV6-5; D is uncertain. The J call is in doubt because the DNA end fits TRBJ2-7 better. The CDR3 is made up of 13 amino acids. CDR1 and CDR2 (germline): MNHEY, SVGAGI. The DNA of the CDR3 is TGTGCCAGCATTGACGGGTCTTCCTACGAGCAGTACTTC. Its protein is CASIDGSSYEQYF.

In DNA form, the CDR3 reads TGCAGCGTTGTGGGCGGACAGGGCGTCTATGGCTACACCTTC. It codes for CSVVGGQGVYGYTF. The J gene is TRBJ1-2, the V gene TRBV29-1; 8 positions agree with TRBD1. The ends lost 4 bases at V and 4 bases at J; junction bases unmatched: 8. The CDR3 length is 14 residues. CDR1 and CDR2 (germline): SQVTM, ANQGSEA.

The gene calls are TRBV5-1 and TRBJ1-2, with 7 positions matching TRBD1. Per germline, CDR1 SGHRS and CDR2 YFSETQ. J gave up 4 bases and V 0 bases, and 6 bases lay outside the gene matches. The CDR3 sequence is 15 residues long. The CDR3 DNA reads TGCGCCAGCAGCTTGGGTACCGGGACAGTCTATGGCTACACCTTC. Translating gives CASSLGTGTVYGYTF.